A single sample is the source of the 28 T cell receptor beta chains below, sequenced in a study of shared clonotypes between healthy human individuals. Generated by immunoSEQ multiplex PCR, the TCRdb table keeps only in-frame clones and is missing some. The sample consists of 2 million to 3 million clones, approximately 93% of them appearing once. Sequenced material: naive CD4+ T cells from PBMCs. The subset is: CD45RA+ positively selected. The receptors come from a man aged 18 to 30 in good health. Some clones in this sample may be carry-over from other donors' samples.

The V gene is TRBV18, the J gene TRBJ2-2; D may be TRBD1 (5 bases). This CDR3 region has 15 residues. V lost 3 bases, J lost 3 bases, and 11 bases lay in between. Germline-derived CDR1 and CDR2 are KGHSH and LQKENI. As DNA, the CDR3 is TGTGCCAGCTCACCGCGGCTAGGGGACACCGGGGAGCTGTTTTTT. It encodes CASSPRLGDTGELFF. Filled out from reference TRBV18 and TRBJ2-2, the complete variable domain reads NAGVMQNPRHLVRRRGQEARLRCSPMKGHSHVYWYRQLPEEGLKFMVYLQKENIIDESGMPKERFSAEFPKEGPSILRIQQVVRGDSAAYFCASSPRLGDTGELFFGEGSRLTVL.

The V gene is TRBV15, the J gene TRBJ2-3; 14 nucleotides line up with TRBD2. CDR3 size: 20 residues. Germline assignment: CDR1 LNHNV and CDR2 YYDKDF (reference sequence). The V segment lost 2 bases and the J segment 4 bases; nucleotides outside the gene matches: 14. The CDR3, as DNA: TGTGCCACCAGCAGATCACCGGGACTAGCGGGAGTTACGGGCTCAGATACGCAGTATTTT. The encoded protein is CATSRSPGLAGVTGSDTQYF.

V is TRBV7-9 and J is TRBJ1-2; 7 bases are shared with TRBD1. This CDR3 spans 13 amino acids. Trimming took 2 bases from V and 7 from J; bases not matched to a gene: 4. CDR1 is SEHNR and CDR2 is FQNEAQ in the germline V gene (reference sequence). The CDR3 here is CASSLNRDSGYTF. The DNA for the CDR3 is TGTGCCAGCAGCTTAAATAGGGACAGTGGCTACACCTTC.

In nucleotides, the CDR3 is TGTGCTAGTTCCTTACAGGGCGGAGAGACCCAGTACTTC. As protein: CASSLQGGETQYF. The rearrangement uses TRBV6-6 and TRBJ2-5, with D possibly being TRBD1 (6 bases). In germline, CDR1 is MNHNY, CDR2 SVGAGI (reference sequence). This CDR3 is 13 amino acids long.

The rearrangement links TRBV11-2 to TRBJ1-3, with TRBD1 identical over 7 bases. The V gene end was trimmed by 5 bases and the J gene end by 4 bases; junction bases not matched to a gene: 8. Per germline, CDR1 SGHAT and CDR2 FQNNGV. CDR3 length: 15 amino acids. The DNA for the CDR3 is TGTGCCAGCAGCCCCCGACAGGGCTCGGGAAACACCATATATTTT. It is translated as CASSPRQGSGNTIYF.

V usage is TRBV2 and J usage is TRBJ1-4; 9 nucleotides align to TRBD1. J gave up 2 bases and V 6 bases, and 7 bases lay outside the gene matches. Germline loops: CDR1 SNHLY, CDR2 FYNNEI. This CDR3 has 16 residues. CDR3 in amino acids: CASRIQGASTNEKLFF. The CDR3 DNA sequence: TGTGCCAGCAGGATACAGGGGGCATCGACTAATGAAAAACTGTTTTTT.

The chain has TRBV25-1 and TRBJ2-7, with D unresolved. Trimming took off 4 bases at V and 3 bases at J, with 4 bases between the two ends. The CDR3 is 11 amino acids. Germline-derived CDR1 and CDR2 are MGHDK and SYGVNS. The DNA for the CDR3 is TGTGCCAGCAGTGGGAACTACGAGCAGTACTTC. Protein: CASSGNYEQYF.

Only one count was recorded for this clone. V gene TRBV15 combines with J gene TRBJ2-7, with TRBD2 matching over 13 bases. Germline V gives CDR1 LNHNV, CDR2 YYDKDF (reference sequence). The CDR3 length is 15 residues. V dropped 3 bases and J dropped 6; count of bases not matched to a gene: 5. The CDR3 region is CATSSRTSGSVEQYF. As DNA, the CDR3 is TGTGCCACCAGCAGCCGGACTAGCGGGAGCGTCGAGCAGTACTTC.

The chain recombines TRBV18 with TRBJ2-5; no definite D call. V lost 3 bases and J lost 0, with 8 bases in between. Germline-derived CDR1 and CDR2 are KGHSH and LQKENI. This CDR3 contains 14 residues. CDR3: CASSPTVDQETQYF. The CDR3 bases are TGTGCCAGCTCACCGACGGTCGACCAAGAGACCCAGTACTTC. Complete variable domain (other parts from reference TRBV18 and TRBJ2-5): NAGVMQNPRHLVRRRGQEARLRCSPMKGHSHVYWYRQLPEEGLKFMVYLQKENIIDESGMPKERFSAEFPKEGPSILRIQQVVRGDSAAYFCASSPTVDQETQYFGPGTRLLVL.

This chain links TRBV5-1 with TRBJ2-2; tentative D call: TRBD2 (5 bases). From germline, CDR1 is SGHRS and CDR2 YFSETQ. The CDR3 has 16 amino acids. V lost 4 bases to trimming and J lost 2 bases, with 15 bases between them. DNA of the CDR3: TGCGCCAGCAGCCCGTACTGGGAGCCCAACACCGGGGAGCTGTTTTTT. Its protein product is CASSPYWEPNTGELFF.

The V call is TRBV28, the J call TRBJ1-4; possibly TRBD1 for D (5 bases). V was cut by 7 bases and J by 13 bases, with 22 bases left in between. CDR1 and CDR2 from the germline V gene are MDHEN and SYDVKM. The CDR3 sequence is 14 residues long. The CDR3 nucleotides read TGTGCCAGCACCGGGCAGGCATTTTTGAGGGGACTGTTTTTT. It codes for CASTGQAFLRGLFF.

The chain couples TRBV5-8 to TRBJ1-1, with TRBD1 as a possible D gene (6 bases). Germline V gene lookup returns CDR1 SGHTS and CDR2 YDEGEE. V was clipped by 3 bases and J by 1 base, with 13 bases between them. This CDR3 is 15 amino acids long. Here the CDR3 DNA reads TGTGCCAGCAGCTCTGACAGGCCGTGGAACACTGAAGCTTTCTTT. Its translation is CASSSDRPWNTEAFF.

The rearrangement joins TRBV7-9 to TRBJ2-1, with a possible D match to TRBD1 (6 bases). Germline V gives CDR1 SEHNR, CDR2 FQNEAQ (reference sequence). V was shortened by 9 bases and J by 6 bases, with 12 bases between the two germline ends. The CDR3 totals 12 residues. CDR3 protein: CASWTAPNEQFF. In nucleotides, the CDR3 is TGTGCCAGTTGGACAGCCCCCAATGAGCAGTTCTTC.

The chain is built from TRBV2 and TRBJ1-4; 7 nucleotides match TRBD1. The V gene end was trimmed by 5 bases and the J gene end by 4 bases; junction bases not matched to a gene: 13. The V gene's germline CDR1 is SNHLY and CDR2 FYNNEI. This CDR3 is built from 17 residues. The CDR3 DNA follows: TGTGCCAGCAGTTTTCGACACACGGGACAGTTTAATGAAAAACTGTTTTTT. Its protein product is CASSFRHTGQFNEKLFF.

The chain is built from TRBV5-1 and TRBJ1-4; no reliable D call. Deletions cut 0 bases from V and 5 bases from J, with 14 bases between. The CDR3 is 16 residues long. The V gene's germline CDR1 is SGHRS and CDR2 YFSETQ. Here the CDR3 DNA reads TGCGCCAGCAGCTTGGTCGGGTTGGGGAGAAATGAAAAACTGTTTTTT. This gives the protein CASSLVGLGRNEKLFF.

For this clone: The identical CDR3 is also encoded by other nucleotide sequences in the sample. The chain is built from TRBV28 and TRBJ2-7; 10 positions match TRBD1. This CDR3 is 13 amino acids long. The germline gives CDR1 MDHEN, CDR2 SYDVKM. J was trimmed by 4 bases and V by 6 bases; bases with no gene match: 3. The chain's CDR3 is CASRGQGIYEQYF. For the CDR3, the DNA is TGTGCCAGCAGGGGACAGGGGATATACGAGCAGTACTTC.

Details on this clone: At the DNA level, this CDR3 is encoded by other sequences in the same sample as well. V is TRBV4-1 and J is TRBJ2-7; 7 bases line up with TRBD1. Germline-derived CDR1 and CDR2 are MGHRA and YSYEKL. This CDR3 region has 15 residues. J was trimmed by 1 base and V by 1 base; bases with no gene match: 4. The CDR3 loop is CASSQAGTASYEQYF. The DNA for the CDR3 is TGCGCCAGCAGCCAAGCGGGGACAGCTTCCTACGAGCAGTACTTC.

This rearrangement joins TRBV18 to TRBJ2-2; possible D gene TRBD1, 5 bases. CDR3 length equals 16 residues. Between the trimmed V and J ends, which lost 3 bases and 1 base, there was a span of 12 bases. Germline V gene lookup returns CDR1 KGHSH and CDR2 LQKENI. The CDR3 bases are TGTGCCAGCTCACCCGGCGGCAGGGTGAACACCGGGGAGCTGTTTTTT. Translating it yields CASSPGGRVNTGELFF.

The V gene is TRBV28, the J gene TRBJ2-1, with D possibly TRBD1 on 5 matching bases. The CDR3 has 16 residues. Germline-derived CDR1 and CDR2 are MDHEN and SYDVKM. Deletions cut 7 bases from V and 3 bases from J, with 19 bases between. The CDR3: CASTTQVGHFYNEQFF. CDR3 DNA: TGTGCCAGCACCACTCAAGTAGGACACTTCTACAATGAGCAGTTCTTC.

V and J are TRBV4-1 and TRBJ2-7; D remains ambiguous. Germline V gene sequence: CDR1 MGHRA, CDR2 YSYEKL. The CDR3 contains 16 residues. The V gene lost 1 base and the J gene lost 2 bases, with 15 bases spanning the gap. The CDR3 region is CASSQVYGYRAYEQYF. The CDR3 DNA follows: TGCGCCAGCAGCCAAGTTTACGGCTACCGAGCCTACGAGCAGTACTTC.

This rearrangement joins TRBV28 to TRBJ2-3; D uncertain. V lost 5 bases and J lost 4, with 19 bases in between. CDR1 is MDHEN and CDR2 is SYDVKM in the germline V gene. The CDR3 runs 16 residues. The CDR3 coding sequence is TGTGCCAGCAGTCCGTCCGGCCCAACCCAACCAGATACGCAGTATTTT. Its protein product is CASSPSGPTQPDTQYF. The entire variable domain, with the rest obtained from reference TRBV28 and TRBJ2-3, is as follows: DVKVTQSSRYLVKRTGEKVFLECVQDMDHENMFWYRQDPGLGLRLIYFSYDVKMKEKGDIPEGYSVSREKKERFSLILESASTNQTSMYLCASSPSGPTQPDTQYFGPGTRLTVL.

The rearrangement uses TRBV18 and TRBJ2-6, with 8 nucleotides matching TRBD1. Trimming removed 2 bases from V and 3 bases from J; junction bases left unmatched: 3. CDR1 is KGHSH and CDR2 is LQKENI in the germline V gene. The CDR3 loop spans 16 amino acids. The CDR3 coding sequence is TGTGCCAGCTCACCAACAGGGGGGATTGGGGCCAACGTCCTGACTTTC. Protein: CASSPTGGIGANVLTF.

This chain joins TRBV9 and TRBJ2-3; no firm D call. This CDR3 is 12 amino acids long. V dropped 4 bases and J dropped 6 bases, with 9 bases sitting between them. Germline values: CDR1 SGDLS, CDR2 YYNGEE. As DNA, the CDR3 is TGTGCCAGCAGCCCCCACCGGGATACGCAGTATTTT. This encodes CASSPHRDTQYF.

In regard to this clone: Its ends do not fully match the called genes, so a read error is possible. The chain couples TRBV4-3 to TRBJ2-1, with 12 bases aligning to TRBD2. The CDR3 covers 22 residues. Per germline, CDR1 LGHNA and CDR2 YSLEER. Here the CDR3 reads CVSSQEIGRRASGRVPYNEQFF. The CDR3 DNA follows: TGCGTCAGCAGCCAAGAGATTGGTCGTCGGGCTAGCGGGAGGGTACCCTACAATGAGCAGTTCTTC.

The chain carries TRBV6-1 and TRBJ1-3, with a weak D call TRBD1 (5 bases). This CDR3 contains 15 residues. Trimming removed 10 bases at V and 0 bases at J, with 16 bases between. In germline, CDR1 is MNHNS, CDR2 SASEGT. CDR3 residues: CATSLGAFSGNTIYF. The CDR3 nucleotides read TGTGCCACCAGCCTCGGGGCTTTCTCTGGAAACACCATATATTTT.

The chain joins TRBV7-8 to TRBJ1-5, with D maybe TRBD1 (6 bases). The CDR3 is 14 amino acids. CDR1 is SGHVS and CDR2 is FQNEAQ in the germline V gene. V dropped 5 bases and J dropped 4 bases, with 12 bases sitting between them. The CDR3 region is CASSRQAPNQPQHF. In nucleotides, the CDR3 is TGTGCCAGCAGCCGACAGGCTCCGAATCAGCCCCAGCATTTT.

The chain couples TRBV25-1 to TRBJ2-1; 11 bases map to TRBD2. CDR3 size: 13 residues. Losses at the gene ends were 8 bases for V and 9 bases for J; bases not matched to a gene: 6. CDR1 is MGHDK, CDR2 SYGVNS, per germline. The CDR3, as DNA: TGTGCCAGCCGTCTAGCGGGAGGATCTGAGCAGTTCTTC. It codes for CASRLAGGSEQFF.

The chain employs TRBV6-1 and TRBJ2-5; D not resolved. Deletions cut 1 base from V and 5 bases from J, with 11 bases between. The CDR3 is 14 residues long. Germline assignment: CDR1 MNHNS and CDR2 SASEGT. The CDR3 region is CASSEDGVRETQYF. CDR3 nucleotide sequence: TGTGCCAGCAGTGAAGATGGCGTCAGGGAGACCCAGTACTTC.